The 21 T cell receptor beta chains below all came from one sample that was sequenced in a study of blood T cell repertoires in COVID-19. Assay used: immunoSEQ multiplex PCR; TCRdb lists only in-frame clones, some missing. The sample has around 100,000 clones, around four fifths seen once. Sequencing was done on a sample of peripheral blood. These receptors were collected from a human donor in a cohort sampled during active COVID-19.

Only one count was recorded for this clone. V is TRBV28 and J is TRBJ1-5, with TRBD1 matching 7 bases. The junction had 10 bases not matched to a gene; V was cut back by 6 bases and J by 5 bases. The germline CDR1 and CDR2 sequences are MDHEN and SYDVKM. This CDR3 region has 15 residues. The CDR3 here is CASSPGSGGYQPQHF. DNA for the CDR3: TGTGCCAGCAGCCCCGGGTCAGGGGGGTATCAGCCCCAGCATTTT.

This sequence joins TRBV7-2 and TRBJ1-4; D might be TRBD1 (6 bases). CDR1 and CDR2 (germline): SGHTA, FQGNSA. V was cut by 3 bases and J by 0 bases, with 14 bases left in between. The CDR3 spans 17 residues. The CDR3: CASSFWGGQSTNEKLFF. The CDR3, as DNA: TGTGCCAGCAGCTTTTGGGGGGGCCAGTCAACTAATGAAAAACTGTTTTTT.

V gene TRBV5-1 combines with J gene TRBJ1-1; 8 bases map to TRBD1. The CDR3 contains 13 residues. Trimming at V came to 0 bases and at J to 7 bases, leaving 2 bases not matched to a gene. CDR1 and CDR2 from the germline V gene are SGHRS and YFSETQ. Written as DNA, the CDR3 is TGCGCCAGCAGCTTGGGACAGGGGTTTGAAGCTTTCTTT. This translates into CASSLGQGFEAFF. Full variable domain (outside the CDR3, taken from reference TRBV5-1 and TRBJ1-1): KAGVTQTPRYLIKTRGQQVTLSCSPISGHRSVSWYQQTPGQGLQFLFEYFSETQRNKGNFPGRFSGRQFSNSRSEMNVSTLELGDSALYLCASSLGQGFEAFFGQGTRLTVV.

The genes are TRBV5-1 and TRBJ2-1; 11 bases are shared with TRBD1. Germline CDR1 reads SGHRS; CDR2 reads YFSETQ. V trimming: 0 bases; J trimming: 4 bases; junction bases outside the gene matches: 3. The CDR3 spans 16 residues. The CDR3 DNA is TGCGCCAGCAGCTTGGATGGACAGGGGGCTTACAATGAGCAGTTCTTC. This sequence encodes CASSLDGQGAYNEQFF.

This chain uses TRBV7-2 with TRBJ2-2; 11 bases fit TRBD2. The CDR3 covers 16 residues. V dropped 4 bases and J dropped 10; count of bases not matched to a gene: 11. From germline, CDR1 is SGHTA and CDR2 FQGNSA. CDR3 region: CASSSIAGGLSEELFF. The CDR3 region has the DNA TGTGCCAGCAGCTCTATAGCGGGGGGGCTTTCCGAGGAGCTGTTTTTT.

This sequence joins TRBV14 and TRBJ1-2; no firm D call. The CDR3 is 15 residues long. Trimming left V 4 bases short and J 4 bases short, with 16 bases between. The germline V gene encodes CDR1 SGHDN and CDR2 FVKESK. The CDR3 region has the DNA TGTGCCAGCAGCCCTAGCACCAGGTTAAGCTATGGCTACACCTTC. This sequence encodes CASSPSTRLSYGYTF.

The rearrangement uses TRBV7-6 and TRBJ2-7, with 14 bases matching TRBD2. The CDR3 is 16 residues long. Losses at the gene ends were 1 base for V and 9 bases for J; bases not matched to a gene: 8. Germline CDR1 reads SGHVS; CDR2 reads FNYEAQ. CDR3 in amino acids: CASSLDPTSGGAGQYF. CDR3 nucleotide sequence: TGTGCCAGCAGCTTAGATCCGACTAGCGGGGGGGCAGGGCAGTACTTC.

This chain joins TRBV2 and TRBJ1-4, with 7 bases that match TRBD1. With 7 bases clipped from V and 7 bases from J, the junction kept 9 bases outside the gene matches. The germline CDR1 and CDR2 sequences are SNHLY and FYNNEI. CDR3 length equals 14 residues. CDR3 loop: CASTYGAGGEKLFF. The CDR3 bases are TGTGCCAGCACCTATGGGGCAGGGGGTGAAAAACTGTTTTTT.

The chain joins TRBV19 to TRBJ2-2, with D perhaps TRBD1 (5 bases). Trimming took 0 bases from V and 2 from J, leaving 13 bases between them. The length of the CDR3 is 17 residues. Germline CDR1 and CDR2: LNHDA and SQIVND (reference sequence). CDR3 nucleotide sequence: TGTGCCAGTAGTATAGATCCCCGACAGACCAACACCGGGGAGCTGTTTTTT. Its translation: CASSIDPRQTNTGELFF. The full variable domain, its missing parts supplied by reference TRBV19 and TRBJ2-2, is DGGITQSPKYLFRKEGQNVTLSCEQNLNHDAMYWYRQDPGQGLRLIYYSQIVNDFQKGDIAEGYSVSREKKESFPLTVTSAQKNPTAFYLCASSIDPRQTNTGELFFGEGSRLTVL.

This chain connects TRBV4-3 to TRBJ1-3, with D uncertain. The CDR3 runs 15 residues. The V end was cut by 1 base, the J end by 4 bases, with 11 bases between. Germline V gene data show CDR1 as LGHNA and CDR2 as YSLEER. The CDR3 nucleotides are TGCGCCAGCAGCCAAGTGGGAGGGTTAGGAAACACCATATATTTT. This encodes CASSQVGGLGNTIYF.

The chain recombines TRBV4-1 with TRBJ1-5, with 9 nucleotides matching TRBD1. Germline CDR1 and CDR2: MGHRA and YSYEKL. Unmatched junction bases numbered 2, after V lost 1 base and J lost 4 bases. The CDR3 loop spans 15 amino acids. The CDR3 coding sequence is TGCGCCAGCAGCCAAGGGGACAGGGCAAATCAGCCCCAGCATTTT. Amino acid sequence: CASSQGDRANQPQHF.

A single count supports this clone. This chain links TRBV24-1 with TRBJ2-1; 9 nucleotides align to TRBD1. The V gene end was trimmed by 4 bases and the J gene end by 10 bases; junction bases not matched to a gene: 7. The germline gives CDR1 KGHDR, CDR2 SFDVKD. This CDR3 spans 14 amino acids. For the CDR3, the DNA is TGTGCCACCAGTGACCCAGGACAGGGGATGGAGCAGTTCTTC. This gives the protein CATSDPGQGMEQFF.

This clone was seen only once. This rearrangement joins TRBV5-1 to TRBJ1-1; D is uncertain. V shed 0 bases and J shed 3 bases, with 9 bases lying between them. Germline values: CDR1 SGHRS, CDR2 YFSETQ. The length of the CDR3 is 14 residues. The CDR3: CASSLGRRDTEAFF. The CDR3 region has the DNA TGCGCCAGCAGCTTGGGGCGGCGGGACACTGAAGCTTTCTTT.

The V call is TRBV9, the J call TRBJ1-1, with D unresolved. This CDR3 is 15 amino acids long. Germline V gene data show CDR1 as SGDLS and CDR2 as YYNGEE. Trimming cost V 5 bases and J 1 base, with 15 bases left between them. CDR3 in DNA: TGTGCCAGCAGAGCCGGGGTTGGAGAGAACACTGAAGCTTTCTTT. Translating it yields CASRAGVGENTEAFF.

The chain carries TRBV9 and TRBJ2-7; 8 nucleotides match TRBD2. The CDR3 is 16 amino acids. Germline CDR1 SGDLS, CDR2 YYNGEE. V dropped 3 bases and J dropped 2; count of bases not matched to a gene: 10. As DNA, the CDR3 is TGTGCCAGCAGCGGCCCGGGGGTAGCGGGGACCTACGAGCAGTACTTC. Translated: CASSGPGVAGTYEQYF.

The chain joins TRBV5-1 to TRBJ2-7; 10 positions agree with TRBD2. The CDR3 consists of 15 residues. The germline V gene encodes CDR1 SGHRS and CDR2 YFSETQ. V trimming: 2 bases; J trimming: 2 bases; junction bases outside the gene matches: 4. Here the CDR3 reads CASSFRTSGPYEQYF. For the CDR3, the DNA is TGCGCCAGCAGCTTTAGGACTAGCGGCCCCTACGAGCAGTACTTC.

CDR3 region: CASSLVGQGDEKLFF. CDR3 DNA: TGCGCCAGCAGCTTGGTGGGACAGGGGGATGAAAAACTGTTTTTT. The chain links TRBV5-1 to TRBJ1-4, with 11 bases fitting TRBD1. The CDR3 is made up of 15 amino acids. V lost 0 bases and J lost 6; bases outside the gene matches: 1. Germline CDR1 and CDR2: SGHRS and YFSETQ.

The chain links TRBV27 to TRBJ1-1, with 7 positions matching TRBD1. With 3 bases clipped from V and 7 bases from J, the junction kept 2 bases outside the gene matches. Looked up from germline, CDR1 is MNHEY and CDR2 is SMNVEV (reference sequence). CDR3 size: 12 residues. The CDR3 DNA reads TGTGCCAGCAGTTTTCGACAGGGTGAAGCTTTCTTT. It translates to CASSFRQGEAFF.

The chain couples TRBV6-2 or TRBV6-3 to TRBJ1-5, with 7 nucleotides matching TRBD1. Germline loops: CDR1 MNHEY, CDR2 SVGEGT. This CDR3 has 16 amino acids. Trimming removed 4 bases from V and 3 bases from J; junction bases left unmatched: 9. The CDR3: CASSSRETGINQPQHF. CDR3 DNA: TGTGCCAGCAGTTCTCGGGAGACAGGGATCAATCAGCCCCAGCATTTT.

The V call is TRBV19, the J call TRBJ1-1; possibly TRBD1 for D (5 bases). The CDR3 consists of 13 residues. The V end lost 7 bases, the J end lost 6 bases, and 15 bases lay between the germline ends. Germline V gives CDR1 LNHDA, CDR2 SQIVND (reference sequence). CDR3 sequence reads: CASTRWGVAEAFF. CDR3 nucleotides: TGTGCCAGTACCCGGTGGGGGGTCGCTGAAGCTTTCTTT. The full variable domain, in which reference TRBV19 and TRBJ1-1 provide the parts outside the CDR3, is DGGITQSPKYLFRKEGQNVTLSCEQNLNHDAMYWYRQDPGQGLRLIYYSQIVNDFQKGDIAEGYSVSREKKESFPLTVTSAQKNPTAFYLCASTRWGVAEAFFGQGTRLTVV.

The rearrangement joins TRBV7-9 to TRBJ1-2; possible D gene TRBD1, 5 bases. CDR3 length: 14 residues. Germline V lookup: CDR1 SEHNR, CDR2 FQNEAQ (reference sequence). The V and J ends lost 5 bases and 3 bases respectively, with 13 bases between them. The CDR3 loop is CASSAGRGDYGYTF. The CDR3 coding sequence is TGTGCCAGCAGCGCGGGACGCGGAGACTATGGCTACACCTTC.